This TCR beta chain emerged from a study of CD8+ T cells in alopecia areata. The study's findings and limits: Scalp clonality dropped significantly under tofacitinib, as did expanded CD8+ top-100 clones. Between patients, shared TCR sequences were less clear than in mice. This was possibly due in part to HLA diversity in the patient population. In scalp and blood during tofacitinib, many expanded lesional clones persisted. Because of a solitary nonresponder, the connection of baseline CD8+ expansion to response stays uncertain.

Isolated RNA was reverse transcribed into cDNA used as the sequencing template. Clones were sequenced by immunoSEQ multiplex PCR, and TCRdb holds only the in-frame ones, with some missing. The profile shows some 190,000 clones, approximately 67% of them singletons. A word on this clone: Its antigen remains unidentified.

The treatment here: oral pan-JAK inhibitor, 5-10 mg twice daily. The sequence was collected from a human donor with alopecia areata. The sample was CD4+ T cells sorted from blood, taken around week 44, from a patient treated with tofacitinib.

Here the CDR3 DNA reads TGCAGCGTTGACTCGTCGCAGTCCGGCTACACCTTC. Its protein product is CSVDSSQSGYTF. The J gene is TRBJ1-2, the V gene TRBV29-1; D not resolved. CDR3 length: 12 amino acids. V dropped 3 bases and J dropped 8 bases, with 13 bases sitting between them. Germline V lookup: CDR1 SQVTM, CDR2 ANQGSEA.